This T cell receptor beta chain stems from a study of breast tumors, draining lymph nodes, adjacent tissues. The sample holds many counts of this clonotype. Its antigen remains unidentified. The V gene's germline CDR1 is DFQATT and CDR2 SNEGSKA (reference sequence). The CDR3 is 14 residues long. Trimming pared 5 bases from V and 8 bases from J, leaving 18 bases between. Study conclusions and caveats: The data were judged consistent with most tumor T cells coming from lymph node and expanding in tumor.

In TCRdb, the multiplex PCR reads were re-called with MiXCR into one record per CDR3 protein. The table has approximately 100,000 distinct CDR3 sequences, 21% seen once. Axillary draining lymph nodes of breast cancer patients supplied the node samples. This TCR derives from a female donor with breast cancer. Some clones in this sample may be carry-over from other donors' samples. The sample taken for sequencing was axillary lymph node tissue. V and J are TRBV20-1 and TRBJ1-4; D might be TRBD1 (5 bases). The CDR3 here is CSAPWTQAGEKLFF. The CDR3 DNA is TGCAGTGCTCCTTGGACACAAGCGGGCGAAAAACTGTTTTTT.